These 28 T cell receptor beta chains originate from one sample sequenced in a study of identifying expanded T cells in peripheral blood. The method was immunoSEQ multiplex PCR; TCRdb's version includes in-frame clones alone and lacks a portion of them. This sample yields 100,000 to 150,000 clones, of which approximately 80% are seen a single time; 3.3% belongs to the top ten. Sequences were obtained from blood. These receptors came from a person between 18 and 75 years old in good health.

This chain connects TRBV18 to TRBJ1-1; D is possibly TRBD1 (5 bases). CDR1 is KGHSH and CDR2 is LQKENI in the germline V gene. The CDR3 consists of 15 residues. Trimming removed 6 bases at V and 1 base at J, with 15 bases between. The CDR3 reads CASSPTGASNTEAFF. The CDR3 DNA reads as TGTGCCAGCTCCCCCACTGGGGCCTCGAACACTGAAGCTTTCTTT.

The V call is TRBV5-1, the J call TRBJ2-3; 15 positions match TRBD2. Losses at the gene ends were 4 bases for V and 3 bases for J; bases not matched to a gene: 6. This CDR3 spans 17 amino acids. Germline lookup yields CDR1 SGHRS and CDR2 YFSETQ. This CDR3 reads CASSPGLAGGFTDTQYF. CDR3 bases: TGCGCCAGCAGCCCCGGACTAGCGGGGGGGTTTACAGATACGCAGTATTTT.

The rearrangement links TRBV10-3 to TRBJ2-3; D is undetermined. The length of the CDR3 is 18 residues. Germline lookup yields CDR1 ENHRY and CDR2 SYGVKD. The germline V and J ends were trimmed by 4 bases and 1 base, with 21 bases remaining between them. CDR3: CAISGDTGRGDGTDTQYF. The CDR3 coding sequence is TGTGCCATCAGTGGAGACACGGGCCGTGGGGATGGCACAGATACGCAGTATTTT.

This chain joins TRBV7-9 and TRBJ1-1; maybe TRBD1 (6 bases). The germline gives CDR1 SEHNR, CDR2 FQNEAQ (reference sequence). The CDR3 length is 15 residues. The germline V and J ends were trimmed by 7 bases and 1 base, with 16 bases remaining between them. The CDR3 loop is CASTKASRGNTEAFF. As DNA, the CDR3 is TGTGCCAGCACCAAAGCCTCCAGGGGGAACACTGAAGCTTTCTTT.

The chain has TRBV2 and TRBJ2-7; D not resolved. Germline CDR1 SNHLY, CDR2 FYNNEI. V was trimmed by 2 bases and J by 0 bases, leaving 8 bases between them. The CDR3 has 14 residues. CDR3 nucleotide sequence: TGTGCCAGCAGTGAAATGCGGAGCTCCTACGAGCAGTACTTC. This encodes CASSEMRSSYEQYF.

The rearrangement links TRBV29-1 to TRBJ1-2, with a possible D match to TRBD1 (6 bases). This CDR3 has 11 residues. V dropped 5 bases and J dropped 7 bases, with 11 bases sitting between them. Germline CDR1 and CDR2: SQVTM and ANQGSEA. CDR3 bases: TGCAGCGTTTTTACAGGGTTTGGCTACACCTTC. This translates into CSVFTGFGYTF.

The chain has TRBV6-5 and TRBJ2-7; D not certain. Deletions cut 4 bases from V and 4 bases from J, with 20 bases between. CDR3 size: 16 residues. Germline V gene data show CDR1 as MNHEY and CDR2 as SVGAGI. CDR3 sequence reads: CASSSRAQSMKYEQYF. As DNA, the CDR3 is TGTGCCAGCAGTTCTCGGGCTCAGTCGATGAAATACGAGCAGTACTTC.

This chain links TRBV5-1 with TRBJ1-1; 7 nucleotides match TRBD1. CDR1 SGHRS and CDR2 YFSETQ come from the germline V gene. CDR3 length: 16 amino acids. J lost 4 bases, V lost 4 bases, and 13 bases had no gene match. CDR3 sequence: CASSGDRAGMGTEAFF. The CDR3 DNA follows: TGCGCCAGCAGCGGAGACAGGGCGGGGATGGGCACTGAAGCTTTCTTT.

CDR3 region: CASSRGVVRGANYGYTF. The CDR3 DNA reads as TGTGCCAGCAGCCGAGGGGTGGTCCGGGGAGCGAACTATGGCTACACCTTC. This sequence joins TRBV14 and TRBJ1-2, with D perhaps TRBD1 (5 bases). CDR1 is SGHDN and CDR2 is FVKESK in the germline V gene. V was shortened by 4 bases and J by 2 bases, with 20 bases between the two germline ends. The CDR3 runs 17 residues. Filled out from reference TRBV14 and TRBJ1-2, the complete variable domain reads EAGVTQFPSHSVIEKGQTVTLRCDPISGHDNLYWYRRVMGKEIKFLLHFVKESKQDESGMPNNRFLAERTGGTYSTLKVQPAELEDSGVYFCASSRGVVRGANYGYTFGSGTRLTVV.

The DNA for the CDR3 is TGTGCCAGCAGTCACGACAGGAACACTGGGTATACGCAGTATTTT. Translation gives CASSHDRNTGYTQYF. This chain joins TRBV6-1 and TRBJ2-3; possible D gene TRBD1, 6 bases. From germline, CDR1 is MNHNS and CDR2 SASEGT. V was pared by 5 bases and J by 7 bases, with 19 bases between. This CDR3 spans 15 amino acids.

This chain uses TRBV29-1 with TRBJ2-5; 9 positions agree with TRBD1. Gene TRBJ2-7 matches the end of the DNA better, so the J call may be wrong. The CDR3 extends over 14 amino acids. CDR1 and CDR2 from the germline V gene are SQVTM and ANQGSEA. CDR3 nucleotides: TGCAGCGTTTTAGGGGACAGGGTCTCCTACGAGCAGTACTTC. This translates into CSVLGDRVSYEQYF.

V usage is TRBV6-1 and J usage is TRBJ2-5, with D unclear. Trimming stripped 6 bases from V and 4 bases from J, with 9 bases between. In germline, CDR1 is MNHNS, CDR2 SASEGT. The CDR3 covers 12 residues. CDR3 region: CASSPLGETQYF. The DNA for the CDR3 is TGTGCCAGCAGCCCCCTGGGAGAGACCCAGTACTTC.

For the CDR3, the DNA is TGTGCCAGCAGCGTTGACAGGGCGGCAAACACCCTCCACTTT. Translating gives CASSVDRAANTLHF. The chain combines TRBV9 with TRBJ1-6; 7 nucleotides align to TRBD1. This CDR3 spans 14 amino acids. Trimming took 2 bases from V and 14 from J; bases not matched to a gene: 10. Germline V gene data show CDR1 as SGDLS and CDR2 as YYNGEE.

The chain carries TRBV19 and TRBJ2-1; D not certain. CDR1 LNHDA and CDR2 SQIVND come from the germline V gene (reference sequence). The CDR3 consists of 11 residues. Trimming cost V 0 bases and J 7 bases, with 1 base left between them. This chain's CDR3 is CASSIDNEQFF. The CDR3 nucleotides read TGTGCCAGTAGTATAGATAATGAGCAGTTCTTC.

The chain recombines TRBV19 with TRBJ1-4; D gene ambiguous. Trimming took off 6 bases at V and 8 bases at J, with 10 bases between the two ends. Germline CDR1 reads LNHDA; CDR2 reads SQIVND (reference sequence). The CDR3 runs to 12 residues. CDR3 sequence reads: CASRTRGEKLFF. In DNA, the CDR3 is TGTGCCAGTAGGACCCGTGGGGAAAAACTGTTTTTT.

The sample holds a few counts of this clone. The chain combines TRBV7-2 with TRBJ1-6; D not resolved. Germline V lookup: CDR1 SGHTA, CDR2 FQGNSA. The CDR3 runs to 15 residues. Trimming shortened V by 3 bases and J by 8 bases, and 14 bases separated the two germline ends. Here the CDR3 reads CASSFYTRAYSPLHF. As DNA, the CDR3 is TGTGCCAGCAGCTTTTACACTAGGGCCTATTCACCCCTCCACTTT.

The DNA of the CDR3 is TGTGCCAGTAGTATTGGCCATGATTCACCCCTCCACTTT. This translates into CASSIGHDSPLHF. This chain joins TRBV19 and TRBJ1-6; the D is unclear. CDR3 length: 13 residues. CDR1 is LNHDA, CDR2 SQIVND, per germline (reference sequence). Trimming stripped 3 bases from V and 8 bases from J, with 8 bases between.

This rearrangement joins TRBV6-1 to TRBJ2-2; D call uncertain. Germline CDR1 reads MNHNS; CDR2 reads SASEGT. The CDR3 is 14 amino acids. V shed 2 bases and J shed 5 bases, with 9 bases lying between them. CDR3 sequence reads: CASSEIRVTGELFF. The CDR3 coding sequence is TGTGCCAGCAGTGAAATTAGGGTGACCGGGGAGCTGTTTTTT.

The chain couples TRBV6-5 to TRBJ1-6; D call uncertain. Looked up from germline, CDR1 is MNHEY and CDR2 is SVGAGI. The V and J ends lost 1 base and 9 bases respectively, with 16 bases between them. CDR3 length equals 16 residues. DNA of the CDR3: TGTGCCAGCAGTTACTATGGAGGGCCAACCTTTTCACCCCTCCACTTT. This codes for CASSYYGGPTFSPLHF.

This chain uses TRBV19 with TRBJ1-2, with D unresolved. The CDR3 length is 15 residues. Germline CDR1 LNHDA, CDR2 SQIVND (reference sequence). Trimming shortened V by 7 bases and J by 3 bases, and 18 bases separated the two germline ends. CDR3 in amino acids: CASTSRAAGDYGYTF. CDR3 in DNA: TGTGCCAGTACCTCTCGGGCCGCTGGGGACTATGGCTACACCTTC.

This chain connects TRBV14 to TRBJ1-6; D not certain. The CDR3 length is 11 residues. V dropped 8 bases and J dropped 14 bases, with 13 bases sitting between them. Germline V CDR1 and CDR2: SGHDN, FVKESK. The chain's CDR3 is CASSRTLTLHF. For the CDR3, the DNA is TGTGCCAGCTCTAGGACCTTGACCCTCCACTTT.

This clone was seen just once. The chain combines TRBV6-6 with TRBJ1-6; 8 nucleotides align to TRBD1. Germline-derived CDR1 and CDR2 are MNHNY and SVGAGI (reference sequence). This CDR3 region has 16 residues. The J segment lost 6 bases and the V segment lost 2 bases, leaving 6 bases of the junction unmatched. The CDR3 DNA sequence: TGTGCCAGCAGTTACGCTAACAGGGGGGTTAATTCACCCCTCCACTTT. Protein: CASSYANRGVNSPLHF.

This clone was detected only once. The CDR3 here is CASFMKAFF. The CDR3 region has the DNA TGTGCCTCATTTATGAAGGCTTTCTTT. The chain recombines TRBV19 with TRBJ1-1; no clear D. V dropped 11 bases and J dropped 11 bases, with 12 bases sitting between them. CDR3 length equals 9 residues. The germline V gene has CDR1 LNHDA and CDR2 SQIVND (reference sequence).

The rearrangement joins TRBV5-1 to TRBJ2-7, with 7 bases matching TRBD1. The CDR3 is 15 amino acids. Germline CDR1 is SGHRS and CDR2 is YFSETQ. The V gene end was trimmed by 0 bases and the J gene end by 5 bases; junction bases not matched to a gene: 8. CDR3 in amino acids: CASSLDGRGPNEQYF. Written as DNA, the CDR3 is TGCGCCAGCAGCTTGGATGGAAGGGGGCCGAACGAGCAGTACTTC.

The rearrangement links TRBV19 to TRBJ2-7, with unresolved D. The germline V gene encodes CDR1 LNHDA and CDR2 SQIVND (reference sequence). Trimming removed 1 base at V and 5 bases at J, with 6 bases between. The CDR3 length is 12 residues. Here the CDR3 DNA reads TGTGCCAGTAGTATAGCAGGAGACGAGCAGTACTTC. This encodes CASSIAGDEQYF.

The V gene is TRBV7-3, the J gene TRBJ2-6, with no clear D. V lost 0 bases to trimming and J lost 1 base, with 4 bases between them. CDR1 is SGHTA, CDR2 FQGTGA, per germline. The CDR3 contains 15 residues. For the CDR3, the DNA is TGTGCCAGCAGCTTAACTGGGTCTGGGGCCAACGTCCTGACTTTC. Translation gives CASSLTGSGANVLTF.

The rearrangement joins TRBV27 to TRBJ1-4, with no clear D. Trimming took off 9 bases at V and 7 bases at J, with 15 bases between the two ends. Germline V lookup: CDR1 MNHEY, CDR2 SMNVEV (reference sequence). The CDR3 is 13 residues long. CDR3 in amino acids: CASPGFLGEKLFF. As DNA, the CDR3 is TGTGCCAGTCCCGGGTTTCTCGGTGAAAAACTGTTTTTT.

CDR3 residues: CASSYTWTLGDTQYF. The CDR3 DNA sequence: TGTGCCAGCAGTTACACCTGGACTCTGGGAGATACGCAGTATTTT. This chain joins TRBV6-5 and TRBJ2-3, with D tentatively TRBD2 (5 bases). CDR3 length equals 15 residues. Deletions cut 2 bases from V and 5 bases from J, with 14 bases between. CDR1 and CDR2 from the germline V gene are MNHEY and SVGAGI.